Below are 10 T cell receptor beta chains sequenced from a single sample in a study of cytomegalovirus exposure and HLA in healthy donors. It was with 60 Vbeta and 13 Jbeta primers that the PCR ran. Only in-frame clones appear in the TCRdb table, and some are missing; sequencing was by immunoSEQ multiplex PCR. The sample consists of 200,000 to 250,000 clones, roughly 78% of them appearing once. Sequenced: PBMCs. These receptors all stem from a boy aged 5-17 years in good health and CMV-seronegative.

The J gene is TRBJ1-1, the V gene TRBV2; D call uncertain. V was trimmed by 2 bases and J by 0 bases, leaving 10 bases between them. Germline CDR1 reads SNHLY; CDR2 reads FYNNEI. The CDR3 has 15 amino acids. CDR3 sequence: CASSERGRMNTEAFF. The CDR3 coding sequence is TGTGCCAGCAGTGAACGTGGGAGGATGAACACTGAAGCTTTCTTT.

The rearrangement uses TRBV5-1 and TRBJ2-3; TRBD2 matches 12 bases. Germline V CDR1 and CDR2: SGHRS, YFSETQ. This CDR3 contains 17 residues. V shed 4 bases, J shed 2 bases, and the junction held 8 bases outside the gene matches. Written as DNA, the CDR3 is TGCGCCAGCAGCCATCCGACTAGCGGGAGAAACACAGATACGCAGTATTTT. Protein sequence: CASSHPTSGRNTDTQYF. Drawing the rest from reference TRBV5-1 and TRBJ2-3, the complete variable domain is KAGVTQTPRYLIKTRGQQVTLSCSPISGHRSVSWYQQTPGQGLQFLFEYFSETQRNKGNFPGRFSGRQFSNSRSEMNVSTLELGDSALYLCASSHPTSGRNTDTQYFGPGTRLTVL.

V usage is TRBV23-1 and J usage is TRBJ1-2; 10 bases map to TRBD1. TRBV23-1 is noted as an ORF with a role that remains uncertain. The CDR3 runs 13 residues. V lost 9 bases and J lost 0; bases outside the gene matches: 1. This CDR3 reads CARGQGANYGYTF. In nucleotides, the CDR3 is TGCGCCAGAGGACAGGGGGCTAACTATGGCTACACCTTC.

The chain recombines TRBV30 with TRBJ2-7, with 9 bases fitting TRBD1. Germline values: CDR1 GTSNPN, CDR2 SVGIG (reference sequence). Trimming took 3 bases from V and 2 from J; bases not matched to a gene: 8. The CDR3 runs to 15 residues. For the CDR3, the DNA is TGTGCCTGGAGGGCCGGGGACAGGGTGACCTACGAGCAGTACTTC. It encodes CAWRAGDRVTYEQYF. Combining the CDR3 with reference TRBV30 and TRBJ2-7 gives the whole variable domain SQTIHQWPATLVQPVGSPLSLECTVEGTSNPNLYWYRQAAGRGLQLLFYSVGIGQISSEVPQNLSASRPQDRQFILSSKKLLLSDSGFYLCAWRAGDRVTYEQYFGPGTRLTVT.

This chain connects TRBV14 to TRBJ1-4, with D uncertain. The germline V gene has CDR1 SGHDN and CDR2 FVKESK. The ends were cut back, 4 bases at V and 6 bases at J, with 15 bases in the middle. The CDR3 sequence is 15 residues long. The CDR3 loop is CASSPYRRQYEKLFF. The CDR3 region has the DNA TGTGCCAGCAGCCCCTATCGGAGGCAGTATGAAAAACTGTTTTTT.

The chain recombines TRBV2 with TRBJ1-5, with TRBD1 identical over 7 bases. V lost 6 bases to trimming and J lost 9 bases; unmatched junction nucleotides: 11. Germline CDR1 reads SNHLY; CDR2 reads FYNNEI. The CDR3 extends over 14 amino acids. The CDR3 nucleotides are TGTGCCAGCAGCGGACAGGTCCCTGAGGGGCCCCAGCATTTT. Translation: CASSGQVPEGPQHF.

The gene calls are TRBV30 and TRBJ1-1; no clear D. The germline CDR1 and CDR2 sequences are GTSNPN and SVGIG (reference sequence). This CDR3 has 12 residues. V was cut by 1 base and J by 0 bases, with 3 bases left in between. The CDR3 region is CAWSDMNTEAFF. The CDR3, as DNA: TGTGCCTGGAGTGACATGAACACTGAAGCTTTCTTT.

The chain couples TRBV6-1 to TRBJ2-7, with a possible D match to TRBD2 (5 bases). The germline V gene encodes CDR1 MNHNS and CDR2 SASEGT. This CDR3 has 13 residues. Trimming pared 8 bases from V and 2 bases from J, leaving 13 bases between. CDR3 in amino acids: CASVLEATYEQYF. CDR3 nucleotides: TGTGCCAGCGTCTTGGAGGCCACCTACGAGCAGTACTTC.

The chain recombines TRBV5-1 with TRBJ2-5; 10 positions agree with TRBD2. J was trimmed by 0 bases and V by 7 bases; bases with no gene match: 6. The CDR3 consists of 15 residues. CDR1 is SGHRS, CDR2 YFSETQ, per germline. Here the CDR3 DNA reads TGCGCCAGCGCTCCGGGACTAGCGTACCAAGAGACCCAGTACTTC. As protein: CASAPGLAYQETQYF.

CDR3 DNA sequence: TGCGCCAGCAGCCAAAGGTTCCCGGGACAGGGTGTTGAAAAACTGTTTTTT. This encodes CASSQRFPGQGVEKLFF. The chain employs TRBV4-1 and TRBJ1-4; 9 nucleotides align to TRBD1. Germline CDR1 and CDR2: MGHRA and YSYEKL. Trimming cost V 2 bases and J 7 bases; bases outside gene matches: 11. The length of the CDR3 is 17 residues.